This T cell receptor beta chain stems from a study of siplizumab effects on memory and regulatory T cells. General study results and limits: Researchers could not give a naive or memory phenotype to roughly 75-95% of proliferating CD4+ or CD8+ clones. Sequences below about 10^-5 frequency were poorly captured. As a result, only a minor fraction of alloreactive clones mapped to unstimulated subsets. The study found that siplizumab significantly reduced alloreactive sequences traceable to unstimulated CD4+ memory cells.

Worth noting for this clone: What it binds is unknown.

Data came from immunoSEQ multiplex PCR; TCRdb stores just in-frame clones and leaves some out. Among over 85,000 clones listed, over 85% were seen once. The CDR3 is 16 amino acids. Trimming removed 5 bases at V and 3 bases at J, with 20 bases between. Looked up from germline, CDR1 is SGHRS and CDR2 is YFSETQ. This receptor was identified in a human donor in good health. Sequencing used non-Treg CD4+ T cells sorted from blood. The V gene is TRBV5-1, the J gene TRBJ1-2; D perhaps matches TRBD1 (6 bases). The CDR3 DNA sequence: TGCGCCAGCAGAAACGCACCGGGGGCGGCGTACTATGGCTACACCTTC. It codes for CASRNAPGAAYYGYTF.